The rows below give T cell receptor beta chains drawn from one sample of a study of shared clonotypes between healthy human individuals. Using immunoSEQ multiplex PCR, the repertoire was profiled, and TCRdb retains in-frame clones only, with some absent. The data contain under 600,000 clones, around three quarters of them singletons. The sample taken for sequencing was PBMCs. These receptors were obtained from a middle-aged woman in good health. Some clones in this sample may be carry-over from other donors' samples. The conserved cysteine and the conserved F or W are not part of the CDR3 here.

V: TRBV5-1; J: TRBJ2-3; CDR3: ASSLDTGTDTQY
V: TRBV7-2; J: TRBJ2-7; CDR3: ASSSNLGTSEQY
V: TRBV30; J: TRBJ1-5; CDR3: AWSHANSNQPQH
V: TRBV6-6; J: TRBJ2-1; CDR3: ASSYDRSGEF
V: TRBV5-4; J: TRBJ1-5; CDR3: ASSLAGGYEPQH
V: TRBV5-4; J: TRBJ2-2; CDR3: ASSLRGGDSTGELF
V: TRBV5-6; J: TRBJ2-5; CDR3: ASSSSGRGRETQY
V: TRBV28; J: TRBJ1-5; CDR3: ASSFPGVSNQPQH
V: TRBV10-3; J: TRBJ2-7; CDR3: AISNPESRVSYEQY
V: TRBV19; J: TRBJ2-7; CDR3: ASSTYTVGVGEQY
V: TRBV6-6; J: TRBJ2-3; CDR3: ASSYSGGDTQY
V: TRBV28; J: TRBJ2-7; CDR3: ASSLVADYEQY
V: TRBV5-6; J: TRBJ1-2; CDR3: ASSLLRTGVVGGYT
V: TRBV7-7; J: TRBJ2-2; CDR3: ASSLVLAGTGELF
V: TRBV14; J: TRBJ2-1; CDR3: ASSQLSQGGNEQF
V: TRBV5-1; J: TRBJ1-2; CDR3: ASSFNPRDYGYT
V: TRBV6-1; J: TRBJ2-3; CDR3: ASSEAAGSTDTQY
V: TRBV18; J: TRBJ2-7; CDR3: ASSPRRGEEQY
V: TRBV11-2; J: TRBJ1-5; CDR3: ASSSSPDRVNQPQH
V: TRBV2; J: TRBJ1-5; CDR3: ASSVQGSNQPQH
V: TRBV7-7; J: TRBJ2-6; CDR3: ASSRYDSATKSGQRLT
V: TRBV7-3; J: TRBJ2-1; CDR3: ASSLTGGPWEQF
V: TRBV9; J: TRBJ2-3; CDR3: ASSVVAGGPHTQY
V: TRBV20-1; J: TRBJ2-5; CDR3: SAGTSRTQY
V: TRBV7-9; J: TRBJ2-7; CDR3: ASSLGTGTTYEQY
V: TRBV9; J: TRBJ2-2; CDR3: ASSVVGSYTGELF
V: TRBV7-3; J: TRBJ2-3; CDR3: ASSLGTSGTQGSQY
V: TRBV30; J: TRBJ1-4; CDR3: ATGSPVTGYEKLF
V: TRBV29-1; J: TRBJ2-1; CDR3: SVELRHNEQF
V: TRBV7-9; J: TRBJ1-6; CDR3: ASSLATGYNSPLH
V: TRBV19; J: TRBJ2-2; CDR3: ASSIGGLAGVGELF
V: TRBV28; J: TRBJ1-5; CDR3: ASSFAAPTQGYQPQH
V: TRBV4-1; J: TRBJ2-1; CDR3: ASSQGSFRLAGGYEQF
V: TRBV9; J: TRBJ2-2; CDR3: ASSVSVAGGPRTGELF
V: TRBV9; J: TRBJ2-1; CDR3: ANLAVSYNEQF
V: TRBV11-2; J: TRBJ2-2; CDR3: ASILVYGELF
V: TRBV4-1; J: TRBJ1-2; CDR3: ASSQVTTDGNYGYT
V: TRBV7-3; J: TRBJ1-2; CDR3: ASSLGGSGGYT
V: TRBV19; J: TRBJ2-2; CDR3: ASSIGGRTNTGELF
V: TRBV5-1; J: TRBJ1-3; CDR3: ASSSMVGGNTIY
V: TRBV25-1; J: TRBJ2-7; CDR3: ASSEFSGRSYEQY
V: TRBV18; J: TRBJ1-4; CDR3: ASSRVRNEKLF
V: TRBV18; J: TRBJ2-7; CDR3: ASSKTSGRDEQY
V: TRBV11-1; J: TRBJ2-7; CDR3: ASSQDRGHEQY
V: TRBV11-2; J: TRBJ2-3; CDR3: ASSLVTYTDTQY
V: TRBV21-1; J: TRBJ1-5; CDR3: ASSKVGTGVVLGNQPQH
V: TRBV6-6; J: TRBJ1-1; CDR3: ASSYDPAGGAF
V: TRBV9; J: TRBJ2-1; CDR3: ASSVTGTSGRGNEQF
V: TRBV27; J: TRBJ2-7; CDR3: ASSISGSDYEQY
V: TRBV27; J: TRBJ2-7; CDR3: ASSFAGEREQY
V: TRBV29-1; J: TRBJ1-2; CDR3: SVQNREGYT
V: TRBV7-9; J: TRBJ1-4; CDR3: ASSARQGLIVREKLF
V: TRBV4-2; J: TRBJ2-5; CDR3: ASSQERVGSEQY
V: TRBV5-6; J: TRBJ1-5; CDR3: ASSLAGTASDSNQPQH
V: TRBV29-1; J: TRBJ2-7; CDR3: SAGINSYEQY
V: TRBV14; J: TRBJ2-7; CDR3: ASSQDSGLPGYEQY
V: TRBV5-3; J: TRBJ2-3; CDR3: ARSMKDTQY
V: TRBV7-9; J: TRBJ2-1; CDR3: ASSLEGGNEQF
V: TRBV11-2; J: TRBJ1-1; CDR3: ASSLGGRTEAF